The 3 T cell receptor beta chains listed next were all sequenced from one sample in a study of blood T cell repertoires in COVID-19. Sequencing was performed with immunoSEQ multiplex PCR; in TCRdb, only in-frame clones are kept and a portion is missing. This sample has about 370,000 clones, with 75% to 90% found just once. Sequencing input: PBMCs or T cells enriched from blood (not recorded which). The receptors stem from a man aged 18 to 30 who had recovered from COVID-19.

J is TRBJ2-5 and V is TRBV5-4, with D uncertain. The CDR3 has 14 residues. Germline V gene data show CDR1 as SGHNT and CDR2 as YYREEE (reference sequence). The V gene lost 1 base and the J gene lost 5 bases, with 12 bases spanning the gap. The CDR3 reads CASSLFNRYETQYF. The CDR3 DNA follows: TGTGCCAGCAGCTTGTTTAATAGATATGAGACCCAGTACTTC.

This chain uses TRBV4-1 with TRBJ2-7; D gene uncertain. Germline V gives CDR1 MGHRA, CDR2 YSYEKL. The V and J ends lost 1 base and 6 bases respectively, with 10 bases between them. CDR3 length: 13 residues. The CDR3 DNA follows: TGCGCCAGCAGCCAAGGACAATTCAGCGAGCAGTACTTC. Protein product: CASSQGQFSEQYF.

The J gene is TRBJ1-5, the V gene TRBV28, with 7 bases that match TRBD1. After removal of 0 bases from V and 2 bases from J, the junction contained 7 bases not matched to a gene. The germline V gene has CDR1 MDHEN and CDR2 SYDVKM. The CDR3 length is 17 residues. The CDR3 bases are TGTGCCAGCAGTTTATGGACCGGACAGGTTGGCAATCAGCCCCAGCATTTT. The encoded protein is CASSLWTGQVGNQPQHF. Looking up the rest from reference TRBV28 and TRBJ1-5 gives the full variable domain: DVKVTQSSRYLVKRTGEKVFLECVQDMDHENMFWYRQDPGLGLRLIYFSYDVKMKEKGDIPEGYSVSREKKERFSLILESASTNQTSMYLCASSLWTGQVGNQPQHFGDGTRLSIL.